The clone carrying this TCR beta chain has more than one count but fewer than ten. The data were obtained in a study of response to subunit inactivated influenza vaccine. TCRdb ran MiXCR on the RT-PCR reads and lists one entry per CDR3 protein. The data contain hundreds of thousands of distinct CDR3 sequences, approximately 17% of them singletons. The source was PBMCs from blood, collected roughly 5 days after vaccination. This TCR was sampled from a man aged 50-59 years who received an inactivated influenza vaccine.

CDR3 residues: CASSTGQFSPLHF. The CDR3 coding sequence is TGTGCCAGCAGCACCGGACAGTTCTCACCCCTCCACTTT. This chain links TRBV5-6 with TRBJ1-6, with TRBD1 as a possible D gene (6 bases). CDR1 is SGHDT and CDR2 is YYEEEE in the germline V gene. The CDR3 sequence is 13 residues long. V dropped 4 bases and J dropped 10 bases, with 12 bases sitting between them.